This paragraph reports one T cell receptor (beta chain). No antigen is known for it. Germline V gene data show CDR1 as SGHDT and CDR2 as YYEEEE. The length of the CDR3 is 18 residues. V was clipped by 8 bases and J by 3 bases; unmatched bases: 22. The sample comes from a study of OX40 agonist ivuxolimab in advanced cancers. Overall study findings and caveats: Also present in some nonresponders was a low level of normalized T-cell clonal expansion.

Generated by immunoSEQ multiplex PCR, the TCRdb table keeps only in-frame clones and is missing some. The sample includes about 33,000 clones, roughly 80% of them seen just once. The sequencing used CD4+ or CD8+ T cells sorted from blood, collected in a trial of the OX40 agonist ivuxolimab. The chain employs TRBV5-6 and TRBJ2-7, with TRBD2 matching over 8 bases. This clonotype originated in an adult with an advanced solid tumor such as melanoma, head and neck, liver or kidney cancer. DNA of the CDR3: TGTGCCAGACGAACCTTAGCGGGAAAGGACTTTTTTTACTACGAGCAGTACTTC. Its translation: CARRTLAGKDFFYYEQYF.